The 30 T cell receptor beta chains in this list originate from one sample, sequenced in a study of T-cell memory formation after mild COVID-19. TCRdb itself ran the 5' RACE reads through MiXCR, one entry per CDR3 protein. Of hundreds of thousands of distinct CDR3 sequences listed, around 15% are singletons. The source material was PBMCs or a T cell subset sorted from them (not recorded which). All receptors derive from a man between 18 and 35 years old who had mild COVID-19 (a few samples of this study predate the infection). Cell type and time point are not known.

The V call is TRBV29-1, the J call TRBJ1-3; no reliable D call. The CDR3 is 15 residues long. CDR1 and CDR2 from the germline V gene are SQVTM and ANQGSEA. V dropped 0 bases and J dropped 0 bases, with 9 bases sitting between them. The CDR3 DNA sequence: TGCAGCGTTGAAGATCTCCGGCGCTCTGGAAACACCATATATTTT. Translated: CSVEDLRRSGNTIYF.

This clonotype was counted between two and nine times. V gene TRBV20-1 combines with J gene TRBJ2-3, with 9 bases lining up with TRBD2. CDR1 and CDR2 from the germline V gene are DFQATT and SNEGSKA (reference sequence). CDR3 length: 14 amino acids. V was pared by 5 bases and J by 6 bases, with 9 bases of the junction left unmatched. The CDR3 protein is CSAPEGLARDTQYF. Here the CDR3 DNA reads TGCAGTGCTCCCGAAGGACTAGCGAGGGATACGCAGTATTTT.

This clonotype was picked up a small number of times. The rearrangement links TRBV12-3 or TRBV12-4 to TRBJ2-1; D is perhaps TRBD2 (6 bases). The CDR3 has 15 residues. V lost 6 bases and J 6 bases, leaving 18 bases between the germline ends. This CDR3 is CASSVSGGLGNEQFF. The CDR3 DNA sequence: TGTGCCAGCAGCGTGTCTGGGGGGTTGGGCAATGAGCAGTTCTTC.

The DNA of the CDR3 is TGTGCCAGCAGCGCAAGAGACCTAGGGGAGCTGTTTTTT. This codes for CASSARDLGELFF. The chain uses TRBV7-2 and TRBJ2-2; D unresolved. The CDR3 loop spans 13 amino acids. CDR1 is SGHTA and CDR2 is FQGNSA in the germline V gene. Trimming cost V 5 bases and J 8 bases, with 12 bases left between them.

The chain combines TRBV28 with TRBJ1-1, with no clear D. The CDR3 has 15 residues. Trimming took off 5 bases at V and 4 bases at J, with 17 bases between the two ends. Germline CDR1 and CDR2: MDHEN and SYDVKM. In nucleotides, the CDR3 is TGTGCCAGCAGTCTCACCGGGATAACGAGCACTGAAGCTTTCTTT. Translating gives CASSLTGITSTEAFF.

This clonotype was observed a few times. The chain employs TRBV4-3 and TRBJ2-7, with D perhaps assigned TRBD1 or TRBD2 (6 bases each). The CDR3 loop spans 15 amino acids. Trimming took off 0 bases at V and 4 bases at J, with 13 bases between the two ends. In germline, CDR1 is LGHNA, CDR2 YSLEER. The CDR3 DNA is TGCGCCAGCAGCCAAGACCACCGGGGGCTGTACGAGCAGTACTTC. The encoded protein is CASSQDHRGLYEQYF.

This clonotype has at least ten counts. The CDR3 DNA reads as TGTGCCAGCAGCTTTGCTAGCGGGGGGTTTGAGCAGTACGTC. Protein product: CASSFASGGFEQYV. The chain has TRBV7-9 and TRBJ2-7; 11 positions agree with TRBD2. After removal of 3 bases from V and 7 bases from J, the junction contained 5 bases not matched to a gene. CDR1 and CDR2 from the germline V gene are SEHNR and FQNEAQ (reference sequence). The CDR3 covers 14 residues.

The chain joins TRBV11-2 to TRBJ2-3; D gene uncertain. The V end lost 0 bases, the J end lost 6 bases, and 10 bases lay between the germline ends. The CDR3 length is 14 residues. Germline CDR1 SGHAT, CDR2 FQNNGV. CDR3 protein: CASSLDPWPDTQYF. The CDR3 DNA follows: TGTGCCAGCAGCTTAGATCCCTGGCCCGATACGCAGTATTTT.

The chain has TRBV5-1 and TRBJ2-7, with 12 bases lining up with TRBD2. The CDR3 totals 16 residues. V trimming: 5 bases; J trimming: 5 bases; junction bases outside the gene matches: 11. Germline values: CDR1 SGHRS, CDR2 YFSETQ. The CDR3, as DNA: TGCGCCAGCAGTTTCCAGACTAGCGGGGGAAGACACGAGCAGTACTTC. Translating it yields CASSFQTSGGRHEQYF. The entire variable domain, with the rest obtained from reference TRBV5-1 and TRBJ2-7, is as follows: KAGVTQTPRYLIKTRGQQVTLSCSPISGHRSVSWYQQTPGQGLQFLFEYFSETQRNKGNFPGRFSGRQFSNSRSEMNVSTLELGDSALYLCASSFQTSGGRHEQYFGPGTRLTVT.

This clonotype was seen a few times. The chain couples TRBV4-3 to TRBJ1-1; no firm D call. Germline V gene data show CDR1 as LGHNA and CDR2 as YSLEER. Between the trimmed V and J ends, which lost 5 bases and 4 bases, there was a span of 14 bases. The CDR3 totals 14 residues. The CDR3, as DNA: TGCGCCAGCAGCGAAACCCAAGGGAGCACTGAAGCTTTCTTT. The encoded protein is CASSETQGSTEAFF.

V gene TRBV9 combines with J gene TRBJ1-6; the D gene is possibly TRBD1 (5 bases). This CDR3 is 16 amino acids long. V lost 0 bases and J 7 bases, leaving 14 bases between the germline ends. Germline lookup yields CDR1 SGDLS and CDR2 YYNGEE. As DNA, the CDR3 is TGTGCCAGCAGCGTAGCCCCGGCAGGGAAAAATTCACCCCTCCACTTT. Translation gives CASSVAPAGKNSPLHF.

This clonotype was picked up a small number of times. The chain is built from TRBV20-1 and TRBJ2-1; 14 bases fit TRBD2. In germline, CDR1 is DFQATT, CDR2 SNEGSKA (reference sequence). Trimming took 5 bases from V and 0 from J; bases not matched to a gene: 6. The CDR3 sequence is 17 residues long. CDR3 protein: CSASGTSGGRSYNEQFF. The CDR3 DNA sequence: TGCAGTGCTTCCGGGACTAGCGGGGGACGCTCCTACAATGAGCAGTTCTTC.

This clonotype was seen more than once but under ten times. This chain joins TRBV2 and TRBJ1-5; D is perhaps TRBD1 (6 bases). V was shortened by 3 bases and J by 7 bases, with 10 bases between the two germline ends. This CDR3 has 13 residues. Germline CDR1 is SNHLY and CDR2 is FYNNEI. Here the CDR3 reads CASSDEGDQPQHF. The CDR3 DNA reads as TGTGCCAGCAGTGATGAGGGGGACCAGCCCCAGCATTTT.

The chain combines TRBV7-9 with TRBJ1-2, with 8 positions matching TRBD1. In germline, CDR1 is SEHNR, CDR2 FQNEAQ (reference sequence). The ends lost 5 bases at V and 4 bases at J; junction bases unmatched: 6. This CDR3 region has 14 residues. Written as DNA, the CDR3 is TGTGCCAGCAGCGCGGGACAGGCTGGCTATGGCTACACCTTC. Protein: CASSAGQAGYGYTF.

The rearrangement links TRBV20-1 to TRBJ1-6; TRBD1 aligns across 10 bases. V gave up 0 bases and J gave up 0 bases; unmatched junction bases: 14. CDR3 length: 21 amino acids. In germline, CDR1 is DFQATT, CDR2 SNEGSKA (reference sequence). The CDR3 spells CSARDPVPGQGLGSYNSPLHF. In DNA, the CDR3 is TGCAGTGCTAGAGATCCCGTCCCGGGACAGGGGTTGGGCTCCTATAATTCACCCCTCCACTTT.

For the CDR3, the DNA is TGTGCCAGCAGCTGGACAGGGGGCGGGAATTCACCCCTCCACTTT. Translation gives CASSWTGGGNSPLHF. This chain joins TRBV7-3 and TRBJ1-6; TRBD1 matches at 11 bases. The CDR3 contains 15 residues. V shed 4 bases and J 7 bases; nucleotides not matched to a gene: 3. The germline V gene has CDR1 SGHTA and CDR2 FQGTGA.

This clonotype was detected only a few times. The chain is built from TRBV11-2 and TRBJ2-1; TRBD1 agrees at 11 bases. This CDR3 region has 16 residues. V lost 5 bases, J lost 5 bases, and 8 bases stayed unmatched. Germline-derived CDR1 and CDR2 are SGHAT and FQNNGV. The CDR3 spells CASSPDRDRGDNEQFF. CDR3 bases: TGTGCCAGCAGCCCAGACCGGGACAGGGGGGACAATGAGCAGTTCTTC.

This clonotype was observed a few times. The genes are TRBV20-1 and TRBJ1-1; D unresolved. CDR3 size: 15 residues. CDR1 is DFQATT, CDR2 SNEGSKA, per germline (reference sequence). Trimming took off 5 bases at V and 5 bases at J, with 21 bases between the two ends. The CDR3 loop reads CSAERRIRGKTEAFF. Here the CDR3 DNA reads TGCAGTGCTGAGAGGCGTATTCGTGGTAAAACTGAAGCTTTCTTT.

This clonotype was seen many times. The J gene is TRBJ2-7, the V gene TRBV5-1, with TRBD1 matching 7 bases. The germline CDR1 and CDR2 sequences are SGHRS and YFSETQ. V lost 2 bases to trimming and J lost 0 bases; unmatched junction nucleotides: 2. There are 14 residues in the CDR3. The CDR3 loop is CASSFPGGSYEQYF. Written as DNA, the CDR3 is TGCGCCAGCAGCTTTCCAGGGGGCTCCTACGAGCAGTACTTC.

The V call is TRBV4-2, the J call TRBJ1-6, with D perhaps TRBD1 (5 bases). Trimming left V 4 bases short and J 1 base short, with 14 bases between. Germline V gene sequence: CDR1 LGHNA, CDR2 YNFKEQ. The CDR3 consists of 17 residues. The CDR3 loop reads CASSPVGVVSYNSPLHF. The CDR3 DNA reads as TGTGCCAGCAGCCCGGTGGGGGTCGTGTCCTATAATTCACCCCTCCACTTT.

This clonotype turned up a few times. This sequence joins TRBV5-1 and TRBJ2-4, with TRBD2 matching over 7 bases. CDR1 and CDR2 from the germline V gene are SGHRS and YFSETQ. V gave up 0 bases and J gave up 5 bases; unmatched junction bases: 2. The CDR3 is 14 amino acids. The CDR3: CASSLVAGENIQYF. The CDR3 bases are TGCGCCAGCAGCTTGGTGGCGGGGGAAAACATTCAGTACTTC.

This clonotype came up a few times. The chain uses TRBV28 and TRBJ2-7, with 9 positions matching TRBD1. The CDR3 is 12 residues long. Germline CDR1 reads MDHEN; CDR2 reads SYDVKM. J was trimmed by 2 bases and V by 11 bases; bases with no gene match: 4. The CDR3 region has the DNA TGTGCCTCGGGACAGGGCACCTACGAGCAGTACGTC. Translated, it gives CASGQGTYEQYV.

The chain is built from TRBV7-9 and TRBJ2-1, with 8 bases that match TRBD2. J lost 8 bases, V lost 6 bases, and 12 bases had no gene match. Germline lookup yields CDR1 SEHNR and CDR2 FQNEAQ (reference sequence). This CDR3 is 15 amino acids long. CDR3 in DNA: TGTGCCAGCAGGCCGACGGGGGGGCGCTTAGATGAGCAGTTCTTC. This sequence encodes CASRPTGGRLDEQFF.

To note about this clonotype: A read error is likely, as this CDR3 ends without the conserved phenylalanine or tryptophan. It is unclear where the CDR3 begins or ends on the DNA, so no DNA is shown, and the CDR3 is as TCRdb lists it. The chain combines TRBV21-1 with TRBJ1-1; the table calls TRBD1, which could not be checked here. TRBV21-1 is a pseudogene. The CDR3 length equals 16 residues, ends included. This CDR3 is CASSIQGRVCHTEAFL.

CDR3 sequence (DNA): TGTGCCAGCAACCCCGGGACTTTGAACACCGGGGAGCTGTTTTTT. Protein sequence: CASNPGTLNTGELFF. The genes are TRBV7-6 and TRBJ2-2, with D possibly being TRBD2 (6 bases). Germline V lookup: CDR1 SGHVS, CDR2 FNYEAQ. This CDR3 is built from 15 residues. The V end was cut by 7 bases, the J end by 1 base, with 13 bases between.

CDR3 residues: CSASGLEFYNEQFF. The CDR3 DNA follows: TGCAGTGCTAGTGGTCTGGAGTTCTACAATGAGCAGTTCTTC. The chain couples TRBV20-1 to TRBJ2-1; D is unclear. V lost 3 bases and J 3 bases, leaving 12 bases between the germline ends. This CDR3 is 14 amino acids long. Germline-derived CDR1 and CDR2 are DFQATT and SNEGSKA (reference sequence).

This clonotype was found a few times. The V call is TRBV5-1, the J call TRBJ2-2; a possible D gene is TRBD2 (5 bases). V lost 6 bases to trimming and J lost 2 bases, with 14 bases between them. Germline lookup yields CDR1 SGHRS and CDR2 YFSETQ. The CDR3 sequence is 15 residues long. The CDR3 sequence: CASTEGSSNTGELFF. The CDR3, as DNA: TGCGCCAGCACTGAGGGATCCTCCAACACCGGGGAGCTGTTTTTT. The entire variable domain, with the rest obtained from reference TRBV5-1 and TRBJ2-2, is as follows: KAGVTQTPRYLIKTRGQQVTLSCSPISGHRSVSWYQQTPGQGLQFLFEYFSETQRNKGNFPGRFSGRQFSNSRSEMNVSTLELGDSALYLCASTEGSSNTGELFFGEGSRLTVL.

This clonotype was found a few times. The J gene is TRBJ2-6, the V gene TRBV3-1; TRBD1 might be the D (5 bases). Per the germline V gene, CDR1 is LGHDT and CDR2 is YNNKEL (reference sequence). The CDR3 contains 15 residues. V lost 5 bases and J 2 bases, leaving 10 bases between the germline ends. The CDR3, as DNA: TGTGCCAGCAGCTTCCAGGGTACTGGGGCCAACGTCCTGACTTTC. It codes for CASSFQGTGANVLTF.

This clonotype was seen at least ten times. This chain connects TRBV4-1 to TRBJ2-3, with D unclear. Germline values: CDR1 MGHRA, CDR2 YSYEKL. The CDR3 length is 12 residues. V was cut by 1 base and J by 4 bases, with 3 bases left in between. The DNA for the CDR3 is TGCGCCAGCAGCCAAGCGGCAGATACGCAGTATTTT. Its protein is CASSQAADTQYF.

The CDR3 sequence: CASIQNTGELFF. The DNA of the CDR3 is TGTGCCAGCATCCAGAACACCGGGGAGCTGTTTTTT. This chain uses TRBV2 with TRBJ2-2; D unresolved. Germline-derived CDR1 and CDR2 are SNHLY and FYNNEI. CDR3 length: 12 amino acids. Trimming took 7 bases from V and 1 from J, leaving 4 bases between them. Full variable domain (remainder filled in from reference TRBV2 and TRBJ2-2): EPEVTQTPSHQVTQMGQEVILRCVPISNHLYFYWYRQILGQKVEFLVSFYNNEISEKSEIFDDQFSVERPDGSNFTLKIRSTKLEDSAMYFCASIQNTGELFFGEGSRLTVL.